This entry features one TCR beta chain sequence. Its antigen is still unknown. The sample belongs to a study of CD8 T cells in ankylosing spondylitis. Overall study results and limits: It was reported that disease-linked clones were significantly enriched in matched ankylosing spondylitis synovial fluid. Characteristic, it appeared, of ankylosing spondylitis blood was a TCR beta motif of several highly homologous variants.

CDR3 length: 18 amino acids. Germline-derived CDR1 and CDR2 are MGHRA and YSYEKL. V gave up 0 bases and J gave up 3 bases; unmatched junction bases: 13. It was by quantitative 5'-RACE with molecular barcodes that TCR beta libraries were made. TCRdb fed the 5' RACE reads into MiXCR, producing one record per CDR3 protein. The data contain approximately 540,000 distinct CDR3 sequences, approximately 12% of them singletons. The chain joins TRBV4-1 to TRBJ2-7, with 8 bases identical to TRBD2. The clonotype comes from a male donor with ankylosing spondylitis. The sequencing sample was made of blood, either unsorted or a sorted T cell fraction (not recorded which). The CDR3 loop reads CASSQDILGRGAGYEQYF. The DNA for the CDR3 is TGCGCCAGCAGCCAAGACATCCTGGGGCGGGGGGCAGGCTACGAGCAGTACTTC.